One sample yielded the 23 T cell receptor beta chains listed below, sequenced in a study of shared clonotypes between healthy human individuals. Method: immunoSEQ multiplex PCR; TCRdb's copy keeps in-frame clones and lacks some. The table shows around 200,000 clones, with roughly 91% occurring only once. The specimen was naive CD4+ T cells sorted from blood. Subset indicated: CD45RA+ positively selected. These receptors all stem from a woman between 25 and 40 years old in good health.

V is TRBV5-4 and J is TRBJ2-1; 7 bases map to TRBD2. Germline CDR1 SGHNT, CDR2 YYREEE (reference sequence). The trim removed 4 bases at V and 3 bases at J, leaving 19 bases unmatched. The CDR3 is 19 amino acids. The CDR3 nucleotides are TGTGCCAGCAGCCCGGTCGGGGGTGGGCGGGAGCTAGGCTACAATGAGCAGTTCTTC. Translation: CASSPVGGGRELGYNEQFF.

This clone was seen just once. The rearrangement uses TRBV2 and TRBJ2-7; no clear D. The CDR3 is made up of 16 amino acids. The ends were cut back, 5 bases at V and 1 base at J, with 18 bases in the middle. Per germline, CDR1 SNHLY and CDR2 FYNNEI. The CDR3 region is CASSLERSHGSYEQYF. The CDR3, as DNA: TGTGCCAGCAGTCTGGAACGGTCCCATGGATCCTACGAGCAGTACTTC.

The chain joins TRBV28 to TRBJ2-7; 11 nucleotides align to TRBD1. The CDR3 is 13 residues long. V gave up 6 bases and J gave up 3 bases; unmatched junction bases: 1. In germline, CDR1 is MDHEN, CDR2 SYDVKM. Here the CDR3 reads CASRGQGVYEQYF. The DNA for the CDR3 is TGTGCCAGCAGGGGACAGGGGGTCTACGAGCAGTACTTC.

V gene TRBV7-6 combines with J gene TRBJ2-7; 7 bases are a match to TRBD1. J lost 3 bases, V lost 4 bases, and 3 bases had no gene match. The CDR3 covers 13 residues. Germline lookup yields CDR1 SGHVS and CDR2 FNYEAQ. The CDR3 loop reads CASSSYRGYEQYF. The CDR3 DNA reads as TGTGCCAGCAGCTCGTACAGGGGCTACGAGCAGTACTTC.

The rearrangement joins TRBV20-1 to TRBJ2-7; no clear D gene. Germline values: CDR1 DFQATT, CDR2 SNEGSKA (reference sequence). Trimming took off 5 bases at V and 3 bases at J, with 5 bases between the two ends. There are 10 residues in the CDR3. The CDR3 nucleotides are TGCAGTGCTTACAGCTACGAGCAGTACTTC. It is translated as CSAYSYEQYF.

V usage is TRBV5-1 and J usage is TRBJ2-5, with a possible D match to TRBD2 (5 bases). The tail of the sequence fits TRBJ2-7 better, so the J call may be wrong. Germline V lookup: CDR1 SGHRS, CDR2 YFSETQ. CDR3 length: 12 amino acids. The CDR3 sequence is CASSFGGDEQYF. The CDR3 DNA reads TGCGCCAGCAGCTTCGGAGGAGACGAGCAGTACTTC.

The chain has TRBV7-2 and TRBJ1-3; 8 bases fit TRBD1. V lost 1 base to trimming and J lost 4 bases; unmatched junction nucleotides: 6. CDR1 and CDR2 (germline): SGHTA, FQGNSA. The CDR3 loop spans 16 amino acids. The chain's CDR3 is CASSLDVRGRGNTIYF. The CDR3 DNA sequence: TGTGCCAGCAGCTTAGACGTCAGGGGGCGCGGAAACACCATATATTTT.

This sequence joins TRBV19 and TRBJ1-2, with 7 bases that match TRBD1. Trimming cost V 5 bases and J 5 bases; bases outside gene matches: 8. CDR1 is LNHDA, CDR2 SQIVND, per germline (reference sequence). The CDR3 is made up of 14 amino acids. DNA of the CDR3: TGTGCCAGTAGTCTACCCGGGACAGAATATGGCTACACCTTC. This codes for CASSLPGTEYGYTF.

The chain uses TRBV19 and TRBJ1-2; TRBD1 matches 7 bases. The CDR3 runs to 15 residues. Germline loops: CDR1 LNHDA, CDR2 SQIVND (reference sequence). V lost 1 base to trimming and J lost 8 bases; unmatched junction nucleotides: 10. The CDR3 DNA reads TGTGCCAGTAGTATAGCCCAGACAGGGTATAGGGGCTACACCTTC. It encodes CASSIAQTGYRGYTF. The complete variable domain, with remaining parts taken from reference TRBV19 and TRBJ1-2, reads DGGITQSPKYLFRKEGQNVTLSCEQNLNHDAMYWYRQDPGQGLRLIYYSQIVNDFQKGDIAEGYSVSREKKESFPLTVTSAQKNPTAFYLCASSIAQTGYRGYTFGSGTRLTVV.

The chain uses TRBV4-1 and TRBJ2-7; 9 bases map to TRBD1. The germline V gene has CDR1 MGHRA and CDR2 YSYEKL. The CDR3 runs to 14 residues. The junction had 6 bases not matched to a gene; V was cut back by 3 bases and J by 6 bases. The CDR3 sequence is CASSQGTGRVEQYF. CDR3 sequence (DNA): TGCGCCAGCAGCCAGGGGACAGGGAGGGTCGAGCAGTACTTC.

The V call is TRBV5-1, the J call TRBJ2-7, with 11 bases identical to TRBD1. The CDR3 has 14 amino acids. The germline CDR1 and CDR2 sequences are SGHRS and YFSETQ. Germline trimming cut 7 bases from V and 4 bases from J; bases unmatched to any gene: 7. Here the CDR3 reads CASGTGTGGYEQYF. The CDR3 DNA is TGCGCCAGCGGCACCGGGACAGGGGGGTACGAGCAGTACTTC.

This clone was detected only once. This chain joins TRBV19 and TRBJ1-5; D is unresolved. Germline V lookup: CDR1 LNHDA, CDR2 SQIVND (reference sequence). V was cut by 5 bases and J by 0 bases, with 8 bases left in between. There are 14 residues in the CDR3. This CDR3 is CASSLGYSNQPQHF. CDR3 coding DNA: TGTGCCAGTAGTCTGGGGTATAGCAATCAGCCCCAGCATTTT.

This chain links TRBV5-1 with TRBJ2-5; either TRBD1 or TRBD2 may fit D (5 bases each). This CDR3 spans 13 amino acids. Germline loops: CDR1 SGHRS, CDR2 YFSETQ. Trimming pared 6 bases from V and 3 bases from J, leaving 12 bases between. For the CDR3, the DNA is TGCGCCAGCACCGGGGCAGGCAAAGAGACCCAGTACTTC. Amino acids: CASTGAGKETQYF.

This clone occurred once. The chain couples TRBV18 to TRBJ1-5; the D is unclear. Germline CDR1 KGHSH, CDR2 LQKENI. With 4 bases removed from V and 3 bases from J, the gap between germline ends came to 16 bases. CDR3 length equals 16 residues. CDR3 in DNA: TGTGCCAGCTCACGGTGGGCGGGGAGAAACAATCAGCCCCAGCATTTT. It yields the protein CASSRWAGRNNQPQHF.

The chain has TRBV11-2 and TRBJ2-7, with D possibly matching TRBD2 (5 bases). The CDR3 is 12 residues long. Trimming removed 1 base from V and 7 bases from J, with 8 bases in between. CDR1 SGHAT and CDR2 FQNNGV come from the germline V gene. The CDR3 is CASSLAPGEQYF. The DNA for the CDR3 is TGTGCCAGCAGCTTAGCGCCGGGGGAGCAGTACTTC.

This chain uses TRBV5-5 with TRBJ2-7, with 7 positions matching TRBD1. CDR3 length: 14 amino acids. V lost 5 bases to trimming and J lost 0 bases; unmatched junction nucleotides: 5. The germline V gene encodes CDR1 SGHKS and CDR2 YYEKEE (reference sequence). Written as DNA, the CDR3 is TGTGCCAGCAGTACGACAGGGACCTCCTACGAGCAGTACTTC. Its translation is CASSTTGTSYEQYF.

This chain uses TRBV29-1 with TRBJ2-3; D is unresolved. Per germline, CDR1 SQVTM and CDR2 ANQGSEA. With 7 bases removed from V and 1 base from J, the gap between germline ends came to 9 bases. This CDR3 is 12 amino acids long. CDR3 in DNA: TGCAGCGCGCTGACGGGCACAGATACGCAGTATTTT. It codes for CSALTGTDTQYF.

The CDR3: CASRQGSSNEKLFF. CDR3 DNA sequence: TGTGCCAGCAGACAGGGGTCTAGCAATGAAAAACTGTTTTTT. This chain links TRBV6-1 with TRBJ1-4; 7 positions match TRBD1. Germline V gene lookup returns CDR1 MNHNS and CDR2 SASEGT. The CDR3 sequence is 14 residues long. J was trimmed by 5 bases and V by 6 bases; bases with no gene match: 6.

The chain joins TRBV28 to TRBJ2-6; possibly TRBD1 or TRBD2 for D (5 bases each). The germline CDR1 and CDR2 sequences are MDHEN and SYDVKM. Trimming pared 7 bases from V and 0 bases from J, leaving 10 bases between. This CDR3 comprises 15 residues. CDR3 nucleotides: TGTGCCAGCACCTTGGGGGTCTCTGGGGCCAACGTCCTGACTTTC. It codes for CASTLGVSGANVLTF.

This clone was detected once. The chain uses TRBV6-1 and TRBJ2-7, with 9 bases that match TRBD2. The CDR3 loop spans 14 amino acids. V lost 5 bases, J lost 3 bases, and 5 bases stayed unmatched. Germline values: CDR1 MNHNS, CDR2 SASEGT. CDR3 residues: CASSQGLARYEQYF. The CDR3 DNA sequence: TGTGCCAGCAGTCAGGGACTAGCTCGCTACGAGCAGTACTTC.

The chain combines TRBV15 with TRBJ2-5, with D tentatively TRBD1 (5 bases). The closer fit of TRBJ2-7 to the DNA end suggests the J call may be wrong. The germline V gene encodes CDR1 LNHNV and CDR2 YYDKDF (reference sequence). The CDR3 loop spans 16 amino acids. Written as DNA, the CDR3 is TGTGCCACCAGCAGGGGTGGGGCCGAGTCCCACTACGAGCAGTACTTC. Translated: CATSRGGAESHYEQYF.

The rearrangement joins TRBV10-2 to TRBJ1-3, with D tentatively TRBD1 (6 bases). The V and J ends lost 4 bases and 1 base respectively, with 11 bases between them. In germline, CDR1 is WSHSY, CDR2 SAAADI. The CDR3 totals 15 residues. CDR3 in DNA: TGCGCCAGCAGTGGGGGGCCGGGGTCTGGAAACACCATATATTTT. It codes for CASSGGPGSGNTIYF.

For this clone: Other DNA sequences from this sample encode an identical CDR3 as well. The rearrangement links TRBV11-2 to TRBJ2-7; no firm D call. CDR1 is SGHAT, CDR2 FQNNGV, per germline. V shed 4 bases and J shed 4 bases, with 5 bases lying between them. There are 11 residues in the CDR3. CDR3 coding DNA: TGTGCCAGCAGCTCTTCTTACGAGCAGTACTTC. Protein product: CASSSSYEQYF. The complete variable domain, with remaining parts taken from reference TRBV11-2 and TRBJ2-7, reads EAGVAQSPRYKIIEKRQSVAFWCNPISGHATLYWYQQILGQGPKLLIQFQNNGVVDDSQLPKDRFSAERLKGVDSTLKIQPAKLEDSAVYLCASSSSYEQYFGPGTRLTVT.